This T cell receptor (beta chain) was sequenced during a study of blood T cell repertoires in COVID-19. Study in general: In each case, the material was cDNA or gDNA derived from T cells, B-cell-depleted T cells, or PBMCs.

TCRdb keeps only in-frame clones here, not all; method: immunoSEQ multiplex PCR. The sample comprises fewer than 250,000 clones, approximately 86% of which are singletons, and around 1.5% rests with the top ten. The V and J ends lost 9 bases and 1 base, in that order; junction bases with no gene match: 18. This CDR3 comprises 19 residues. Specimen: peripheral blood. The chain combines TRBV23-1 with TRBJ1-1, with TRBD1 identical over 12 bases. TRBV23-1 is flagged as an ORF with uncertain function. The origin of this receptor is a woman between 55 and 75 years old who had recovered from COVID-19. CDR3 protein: CARWTTTRDRGRGNTEAFF. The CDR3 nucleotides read TGCGCCAGGTGGACCACTACCCGGGACAGGGGGCGAGGGAACACTGAAGCTTTCTTT.